This T cell receptor (beta chain) was sequenced during a study of T cells in Graves' hyperthyroidism and ophthalmopathy (dated by TCRdb to the late 2010s). A note on the overall study: Peripheral blood was collected at initial diagnosis, before any treatment. A discovery cohort of 95 to 100 patients, 43 with Graves' ophthalmopathy and over 55 with stable Graves' hyperthyroidism, was used to find distinguishing TCR V-J signatures. Prospective prediction of ophthalmopathy was tested in an independent validation cohort of fewer than 20 hyperthyroidism patients and 15 to 17 patients who later progressed to ophthalmopathy. The approximately 98 discovery patients were randomly divided into training and test sets at a 7:3 ratio. In addition, the study compared T-cell repertoires in thyroid tissue and in blood from six Graves' hyperthyroidism patients. Following sampling, methimazole starting at 30 mg daily was given to hyperthyroidism patients, and high-dose intravenous methylprednisolone was given to ophthalmopathy patients. The paper reports TCR Vbeta CDR3 sequencing of some 140 peripheral blood samples: 43 ophthalmopathy, around 80 hyperthyroidism and around 17 progressor patients. Here is what the overall study found, with its caveats: Most expanded thyroid clonotypes (frequency above 0.001) were also detected in blood, a finding suggesting that blood repertoires may reflect thyroid immune responses. In cross-validation, a model built on a 13 V-J signature told ophthalmopathy apart from stable hyperthyroidism with under 90% sensitivity and about 81% specificity, and in testing the same model reached 80%/75%. Sample size was not statistically predetermined, and blinding of investigators to group allocation was not performed. In validation, the model predicted progression to ophthalmopathy a median of roughly six months before onset, with around 70% sensitivity and roughly 79% specificity.

The TCR beta CDR3 regions were amplified from RNA transcripts. The TCR CDR3 was subjected to a first round of RT-PCR using the HTBI primer set and the Qiagen OneStep RT-PCR kit. The libraries were constructed in a second round of multiplex PCR and then size-selected and purified. The libraries were sequenced on an Illumina HiSeq2000 using paired-end 100 bp reads. The study's processing was this. Raw data were processed with SOAPnuke, discarding reads with adapters, uncalled bases, mean Phred below 15, or no exact constant-primer or identifier match. High-quality paired reads were merged using COPE v1.2.5, and each unique nucleotide sequence was defined as a clonotype. MiTCR v1.1 was used to align the clonotypes against IMGT TRBV, TRBD and TRBJ reference segments. Only V-J combinations with frequency above 0.0001, covering roughly 99% of repertoires, were analysed. A TCS score was defined as the ratio of F50 (clonal expansion) to E x V (chaos), with BLOSUM62-based TCRdist applied between CDR3 peptides within each V-J. Welch's t-statistics and random forest reduced approximately 520 V-J features to roughly 13, which were used in a naive Bayes classifier (R e1071). TCRdb ran its own pipeline on the public reads, namely fastp trimming at Q25 and MiXCR clone calling, and kept in-frame beta chains. Identical CDR3 proteins give one entry, which carries the most common genes and DNA. The V and J calls and clone size are TCRdb's, not the authors'. The sample contains a few hundred thousand distinct CDR3 sequences, around a sixth of them found a single time. The ten largest make up 40% of the sample.

Ophthalmopathy patients had moderately to severely active disease, Clinical Activity Score of at least 3, NOSPECS grade of at least 4, and duration under 3 months. Exclusion was applied to patients with uncontrolled infections, other autoimmune diseases, pregnancy or lactation. Clinical symptoms, serum thyroxine and TRAb, thyroid ultrasound, and orbital computed tomography formed the basis for the diagnoses. PBMCs were separated from approximately 10 ml of fresh peripheral blood using Ficoll-Paque density gradient centrifugation. Trizol reagent was used to extract total RNA, and RNA quality was then checked on an Agilent 2100 Bioanalyzer. V is pruned by 5 bases and J by 0 bases, leaving 6 bases of the junction without a gene match. From cysteine to phenylalanine, the CDR3 is 15 amino acids long. Left in the record is the CDR3 DNA by itself, 45 bases read in frame from the first base. Via the germline V gene, CDR1 is MDHEN and CDR2 SYDVKM.

The sample holds many counts of this clonotype. Its antigen specificity is not known. The record has no base qualities; no much larger clone is one base away. This TCR was sampled from a man aged 18 to 29 with Graves' ophthalmopathy. The rearranged chain carries TRBV28 and TRBJ1-1; TRBD1 lines up with 7 middle nucleotides. Sequences were obtained from blood. The DNA sequence is given as TGTGCCAGCAGTCGCCCCGGGACAGTGAACACTGAAGCTTTCTTT. It is translated as CASSRPGTVNTEAFF.